The 24 T cell receptor beta chains presented below share a single source sample, sequenced in a study of T cells in Graves' hyperthyroidism and ophthalmopathy. RNA transcripts served as the template for amplifying TCR beta CDR3 regions. The TCR CDR3 first-round RT-PCR relied on the HTBI primer set. TCRdb re-derived calls from the multiplex PCR reads in MiXCR, one entry per CDR3 protein. The sample yields a few hundred thousand distinct CDR3 sequences, 15% to 17% seen once. Material: blood. These receptors originate from a woman aged 25-40 years with Graves' hyperthyroidism.

As for this clonotype: A read error may explain this, as a much larger clone is one base away. The CDR3 DNA sequence: TGTACCAGCAGCTTAGTAGGGTCTAGCGGGACCGGGGAGCTGTTTTTT. As protein: CTSSLVGSSGTGELFF. The rearrangement links TRBV11-2 to TRBJ2-2; the match to TRBD2 covers 8 bases. CDR1 and CDR2 (germline): SGHAT, FQNNGV. The CDR3 has 16 residues.

This clonotype was seen only a few times. The V call is TRBV4-3, the J call TRBJ2-7; perhaps TRBD1 as D (6 bases). V lost 0 bases to trimming and J lost 1 base, with 10 bases between them. Germline V gene sequence: CDR1 LGHNA, CDR2 YSLEER. This CDR3 has 15 amino acids. This chain's CDR3 is CASSQDGQGSYEQYF. CDR3 bases: TGCGCCAGCAGCCAAGATGGGCAGGGGTCCTACGAGCAGTACTTC.

This clonotype was found many times. V and J are TRBV6-1 and TRBJ1-1; perhaps TRBD1 as D (5 bases). Per the germline V gene, CDR1 is MNHNS and CDR2 is SASEGT. The CDR3 runs to 14 residues. The germline V and J ends were trimmed by 2 bases and 5 bases, with 12 bases remaining between them. Written as DNA, the CDR3 is TGTGCCAGCAGTGAATGGCTGGGGACGACTGAAGCTTTCTTT. This codes for CASSEWLGTTEAFF.

The gene calls are TRBV20-1 and TRBJ1-3, with D perhaps matching TRBD1 (5 bases). V dropped 4 bases and J dropped 3 bases, with 10 bases sitting between them. This CDR3 spans 13 amino acids. Germline lookup yields CDR1 DFQATT and CDR2 SNEGSKA (reference sequence). The CDR3 spells CSATRDGGNTIYF. CDR3 nucleotides: TGCAGTGCTACTCGGGACGGTGGAAACACCATATATTTT.

This chain uses TRBV4-2 with TRBJ1-5; no reliable D call. V was pared by 1 base and J by 4 bases, with 11 bases between. The CDR3 covers 15 residues. The germline V gene encodes CDR1 LGHNA and CDR2 YNFKEQ. Here the CDR3 DNA reads TGTGCCAGCAGCCAAGCGGACCGGATGAATCAGCCCCAGCATTTT. This gives the protein CASSQADRMNQPQHF.

This clonotype was detected a few times. This chain uses TRBV18 with TRBJ2-1; TRBD2 matches at 8 bases. Germline-derived CDR1 and CDR2 are KGHSH and LQKENI. V shed 3 bases and J 9 bases; nucleotides not matched to a gene: 7. The CDR3 sequence is 14 residues long. CDR3 sequence (DNA): TGTGCCAGCTCACCGCCACCTAGCGGGTCTGAGCAGTTCTTC. Translation gives CASSPPPSGSEQFF.

As regards this clonotype: Since a much larger clone is just one base distant, this may be a read error. V and J are TRBV18 and TRBJ2-7; maybe TRBD2 (5 bases). In germline, CDR1 is KGHSH, CDR2 LQKENI. This CDR3 comprises 14 residues. The CDR3 DNA is TGTGCCAGCTCAAGGGTTGAATCCCCCTGGGAGCGGTACTTC. Translating it yields CASSRVESPWERYF. Based on the CDR3 plus reference TRBV18 and TRBJ2-7, the full variable domain is NAGVMQNPRHLVRRRGQEARLRCSPMKGHSHVYWYRQLPEEGLKFMVYLQKENIIDESGMPKERFSAEFPKEGPSILRIQQVVRGDSAAYFCASSRVESPWERYFGPGTRLTVT.

This chain joins TRBV14 and TRBJ2-3; TRBD2 agrees at 11 bases. The junction had 8 bases not matched to a gene; V was cut back by 0 bases and J by 0 bases. There are 19 residues in the CDR3. The germline V gene has CDR1 SGHDN and CDR2 FVKESK. The CDR3 DNA reads as TGTGCCAGCAGCCAAGATCTGACTAGCGGGATACGAAGCACAGATACGCAGTATTTT. Amino acids: CASSQDLTSGIRSTDTQYF.

This clonotype was detected a few times. This sequence joins TRBV27 and TRBJ2-1; D is tentatively TRBD1 or TRBD2 (6 bases each). CDR3 size: 17 residues. Germline V lookup: CDR1 MNHEY, CDR2 SMNVEV (reference sequence). Trimming removed 6 bases at V and 4 bases at J, with 22 bases between. The CDR3 coding sequence is TGTGCCAGCAGACCTCCCTACTGGGGGGCAGGGTACAATGAGCAGTTCTTC. Encoded protein: CASRPPYWGAGYNEQFF.

At least ten counts were recorded for this clonotype. The chain recombines TRBV2 with TRBJ2-5; no clear D. The J call may be wrong; the DNA end is better matched by TRBJ2-4. The CDR3 length is 13 residues. In germline, CDR1 is SNHLY, CDR2 FYNNEI. The CDR3 region is CASSEARRHIQYF. CDR3 sequence (DNA): TGTGCCAGCAGTGAAGCGAGGCGACACATTCAGTACTTC.

V and J are TRBV27 and TRBJ1-2; the match to TRBD1 covers 7 bases. The CDR3 loop spans 15 amino acids. V shed 6 bases and J 0 bases; nucleotides not matched to a gene: 7. Germline CDR1 reads MNHEY; CDR2 reads SMNVEV (reference sequence). This CDR3 is CASSPWDSPNYGYTF. For the CDR3, the DNA is TGTGCCAGCAGCCCGTGGGACAGCCCTAACTATGGCTACACCTTC.

This clonotype was detected only a few times. V and J are TRBV18 and TRBJ2-4; unclear D gene. Germline V gene sequence: CDR1 KGHSH, CDR2 LQKENI. V lost 1 base and J 0 bases, leaving 13 bases between the germline ends. This CDR3 is built from 17 residues. The CDR3 bases are TGTGCCAGCTCACCACGCCTAACAACAATAGCCAAAAACATTCAGTACTTC. Its translation: CASSPRLTTIAKNIQYF.

The sample holds many counts of this clonotype. The V gene is TRBV15, the J gene TRBJ1-2, with D perhaps matching TRBD1 (5 bases). The CDR3 totals 14 residues. Germline CDR1 and CDR2: LNHNV and YYDKDF (reference sequence). V was trimmed by 8 bases and J by 0 bases, leaving 13 bases between them. CDR3 DNA: TGTGCCACCCTCGGGGGGGGGACTAACTATGGCTACACCTTC. It is translated as CATLGGGTNYGYTF.

This clonotype has a handful of counts. The V call is TRBV10-3, the J call TRBJ1-2; no clear D. The V gene's germline CDR1 is ENHRY and CDR2 SYGVKD. Deletions cut 3 bases from V and 0 bases from J, with 8 bases between. This CDR3 has 14 amino acids. The DNA for the CDR3 is TGTGCCATCAGTGACACCCCAGCTAACTATGGCTACACCTTC. Encoded protein: CAISDTPANYGYTF.

The chain is built from TRBV6-6 and TRBJ1-2; D gene ambiguous. Germline V lookup: CDR1 MNHNY, CDR2 SVGAGI (reference sequence). V shed 2 bases and J shed 2 bases, with 18 bases lying between them. The CDR3 runs 17 residues. The CDR3 DNA reads TGTGCCAGCAGTTACCGACGTTCCGCGGGAGGGAACTATGGCTACACCTTC. It codes for CASSYRRSAGGNYGYTF.

V usage is TRBV20-1 and J usage is TRBJ2-7; no clear D gene. The germline gives CDR1 DFQATT, CDR2 SNEGSKA (reference sequence). The CDR3 has 11 amino acids. Trimming shortened V by 0 bases and J by 5 bases, and 5 bases separated the two germline ends. DNA for the CDR3: TGCAGTGCTAGAGAAAGAAACGAGCAGTACTTC. As protein: CSARERNEQYF.

The genes are TRBV12-3 or TRBV12-4 and TRBJ2-5, with D possibly called TRBD1 or TRBD2 (7 bases each). The CDR3 is 15 amino acids. The V end was cut by 2 bases, the J end by 2 bases, with 12 bases between. CDR3 sequence: CASSLRQGGQETQYF. CDR3 DNA: TGTGCCAGCAGTTTACGACAGGGAGGGCAAGAGACCCAGTACTTC.

This chain connects TRBV9 to TRBJ1-3, with D perhaps TRBD1 (5 bases). V was clipped by 0 bases and J by 0 bases, with 13 bases between them. This CDR3 comprises 17 residues. Germline V gives CDR1 SGDLS, CDR2 YYNGEE. This CDR3 reads CASSVEGVQRSGNTIYF. The DNA for the CDR3 is TGTGCCAGCAGCGTAGAAGGGGTTCAGCGCTCTGGAAACACCATATATTTT.

This clonotype was recorded a few times. V usage is TRBV29-1 and J usage is TRBJ2-2; D unresolved. This CDR3 spans 14 amino acids. CDR1 is SQVTM, CDR2 ANQGSEA, per germline. The V end lost 2 bases, the J end lost 0 bases, and 7 bases lay between the germline ends. This chain's CDR3 is CSVERQANTGELFF. In nucleotides, the CDR3 is TGCAGCGTTGAAAGGCAGGCGAACACCGGGGAGCTGTTTTTT.

This sequence joins TRBV24-1 and TRBJ1-5; perhaps TRBD1 as D (5 bases). V was trimmed by 4 bases and J by 5 bases, leaving 11 bases between them. Germline assignment: CDR1 KGHDR and CDR2 SFDVKD. The CDR3 is 14 residues long. CDR3 bases: TGTGCCACCAGTGACACTGACAGTTATCAGCCCCAGCATTTT. It is translated as CATSDTDSYQPQHF.

The chain recombines TRBV6-2 or TRBV6-3 with TRBJ2-7; TRBD2 matches 14 bases. The germline V gene encodes CDR1 MNHEY and CDR2 SVGEGT. The V segment lost 0 bases and the J segment 5 bases; nucleotides outside the gene matches: 0. The length of the CDR3 is 15 residues. CDR3 loop: CASSYSGLAGDEQYF. The CDR3 DNA is TGTGCCAGCAGTTACTCGGGACTAGCGGGAGACGAGCAGTACTTC.

This clonotype has at least ten counts. This chain joins TRBV20-1 and TRBJ2-1; 10 bases line up with TRBD1. Germline trimming cut 5 bases from V and 5 bases from J; bases unmatched to any gene: 3. Germline lookup yields CDR1 DFQATT and CDR2 SNEGSKA (reference sequence). This CDR3 spans 13 amino acids. The DNA for the CDR3 is TGCAGTGCTCCCGGGACAGGGGACAATGAGCAGTTCTTC. It yields the protein CSAPGTGDNEQFF.

The chain recombines TRBV5-1 with TRBJ2-7; D ambiguous. Trimming shortened V by 1 base and J by 3 bases, and 8 bases separated the two germline ends. This CDR3 has 13 amino acids. Per the germline V gene, CDR1 is SGHRS and CDR2 is YFSETQ. The CDR3 loop is CASSLRRGYEQYF. The CDR3 region has the DNA TGCGCCAGCAGCTTGAGACGAGGCTACGAGCAGTACTTC.

This clonotype has at least ten counts. J is TRBJ2-5 and V is TRBV27, with D perhaps matching TRBD1 (6 bases). The CDR3 extends over 15 amino acids. The ends were cut back, 3 bases at V and 11 bases at J, with 22 bases in the middle. From germline, CDR1 is MNHEY and CDR2 SMNVEV (reference sequence). This CDR3 is CASSLAPGTNTAQYF. CDR3 DNA sequence: TGTGCCAGCAGTTTGGCCCCCGGGACAAATACGGCACAGTACTTC.